The rows below give T cell receptor beta chains drawn from one sample of a study of blood T cell repertoires in COVID-19. Here immunoSEQ multiplex PCR was the method, and the copy in TCRdb shows in-frame clones only, minus some. The table records tens of thousands of clones, approximately 91% of them present only once. Sequencing was carried out using peripheral blood. These receptors were taken from a woman aged 80 or older with acute or convalescent COVID-19. Both conserved end residues are part of each CDR3. D genes are given only for firm matches. Size values are once, few and many counts, or a class for expanded clones, and some rows have none.

-,TRBV12-2,-,TRBJ2-7,TGTGCAAGTCGCTTAGCGCTCGTTACAAGCTACGAGCAGTACTTC,CASRLALVTSYEQYF
TRBD2,TRBV5-6,-,TRBJ2-5,TGTGCCAGCAGCTTAGCGGGGGGCGCGAAGACCCAGTACTTC,CASSLAGGAKTQYF
-,TRBV29-1,-,TRBJ2-7,TGCAGCGTTGAAAGGGGCTCCTACGAGCAGTACTTC,CSVERGSYEQYF
-,TRBV6-2/TRBV6-3,-,TRBJ1-1,TGTGCCAGCAGTTACAGTACCAACCTAGTCACTGAAGCTTTCTTT,CASSYSTNLVTEAFF
TRBD1,TRBV2,-,TRBJ2-7,TGTGCCAGCAGCCTTGGACAGGTTACCTACGAGCAGTACTTC,CASSLGQVTYEQYF
-,TRBV7-2,-,TRBJ1-5,TGTGCCAGCAGCTTACAATCAAATCAGCCCCAGCATTTT,CASSLQSNQPQHF
-,TRBV5-1,-,TRBJ2-3,TGCGCCAGCAGCTTTCTAGTGGGGGGAGGTAGCACAGATACGCAGTATTTT,CASSFLVGGGSTDTQYF
TRBD2,TRBV7-8,-,TRBJ2-1,TGTGCCAGCGGGGAGGGCCCGAGCTCCTACAATGAGCAGTTCTTC,CASGEGPSSYNEQFF
-,TRBV3-1/TRBV3-2,-,TRBJ2-1,TGTGCCAGCAGCCAAGTGGTTTGGGGGGGCGACTACAATGAGCAGTTCTTC,CASSQVVWGGDYNEQFF
TRBD1,TRBV7-2,-,TRBJ1-4,TGTGCCAGCAGCTTAGTACAGGGGAGGGAAAAACTGTTTTTT,CASSLVQGREKLFF
TRBD2,TRBV7-6,-,TRBJ2-5,TGTGCCAGCAGCTTAGGGACTAGCGGGAGTGAGACCCAGTACTTC,CASSLGTSGSETQYF
-,TRBV25-1,-,TRBJ1-5,TGTGCCAGCAGTGATCAAAGGGGGAATCAGCCCCAGCATTTT,CASSDQRGNQPQHF
TRBD2,TRBV11-3,-,TRBJ2-1,TGTGCCAGCAGCTCGGGACTAGCGAATGATAATGAGCAGTTCTTC,CASSSGLANDNEQFF
-,TRBV7-2,-,TRBJ2-1,TGTGCCAGCAGTCGCGACAGGACTTCCTACAATGAGCAGTTCTTC,CASSRDRTSYNEQFF
-,TRBV11-2,-,TRBJ1-2,TGTGCCAGCAGCTTTAGCCTCAATGGCTACACCTTC,CASSFSLNGYTF
-,TRBV5-1,-,TRBJ2-1,TGCGCCAGCAGCTTGGAAGGGAGCTCCTACAATGAGCAGTTCTTC,CASSLEGSSYNEQFF
TRBD2,TRBV9,-,TRBJ2-7,TGTGCCAGCAGCGCGGAGCCTAGCGGGAGCTTCTACGAGCAGTACTTC,CASSAEPSGSFYEQYF
TRBD1,TRBV19,once,TRBJ2-1,TGTGCCAGTAGTCCACAACAGGGGGCATACAATGAGCAGTTCTTC,CASSPQQGAYNEQFF
-,TRBV7-2,-,TRBJ1-5,TGTGCCAGCAGACCCGAGGGAAGTCAGCCCCAGCATTTT,CASRPEGSQPQHF
-,TRBV5-8,-,TRBJ1-5,TGTGCCAGCACCACCAGGGTTAGCAATCAGCCCCAGCATTTT,CASTTRVSNQPQHF
-,TRBV10-3,-,TRBJ2-3,TGTGCCATCAGTGGGGGGTTAGCGGCCCCCGGTTTAGATACGCAGTATTTT,CAISGGLAAPGLDTQYF
TRBD1,TRBV19,-,TRBJ2-5,TGTGCCAGTAGTCTTGGACAGGACCAAGAGACCCAGTACTTC,CASSLGQDQETQYF
-,TRBV7-2,-,TRBJ1-1,TGTGCCAGCAGCTCTTATCAGACAGATGAAGCTTTCTTT,CASSSYQTDEAFF
-,TRBV5-1,-,TRBJ2-5,TGCGCCAGCAGCTTGTCAGGGTTTGACCAAGAGACCCAGTACTTC,CASSLSGFDQETQYF
TRBD1,TRBV29-1,-,TRBJ2-5,TGCAGCGTCTCTCCGGGACAGGGGGGGACCCAGTACTTC,CSVSPGQGGTQYF
TRBD1,TRBV3-1/TRBV3-2,-,TRBJ1-4,TGTGCCAGCAGCCAAGTGGACAGGGGGGAAAAACTGTTTTTT,CASSQVDRGEKLFF
TRBD1,TRBV28,once,TRBJ1-5,TGTGCCAGCAGTTTTCCAATGCCACAGGGGGCGGCGAGATATAGCAATCAGCCCCAGCATTTT,CASSFPMPQGAARYSNQPQHF
-,TRBV24-1,-,TRBJ2-3,TGTGCCACCAGTGATTTCACTAATACGCAGTATTTT,CATSDFTNTQYF
-,TRBV9,once,TRBJ1-3,TGTGCCAGCAGCGTAGATCCGACAAGTGGAAACACCATATATTTT,CASSVDPTSGNTIYF
TRBD2,TRBV7-9,-,TRBJ2-7,TGTGCCAGCAGTCCCGAGCGGGATTCCTACGAGCAGTACTTC,CASSPERDSYEQYF
-,TRBV29-1,-,TRBJ1-5,TGCAGCGTTGGTGTTGGCGGGAGCAATCAGCCCCAGCATTTT,CSVGVGGSNQPQHF
TRBD2,TRBV5-1,-,TRBJ2-1,TGCGCCAGCAGCCTTAGCGGGGGGGCCTACAATGAGCAGTTCTTC,CASSLSGGAYNEQFF
-,TRBV19,-,TRBJ1-1,TGTGCCAGTAGCCCTGACAGACGGTACACTGAAGCTTTCTTT,CASSPDRRYTEAFF
TRBD1,TRBV6-5,-,TRBJ1-1,TGTGCCAGCAGTTACGGTCAGGGGGCGCGGAACACTGAAGCTTTCTTT,CASSYGQGARNTEAFF
TRBD1,TRBV5-8,-,TRBJ1-5,TGTGCCAGCAGCCATATGACAGGGGACAGCAATCAGCCCCAGCATTTT,CASSHMTGDSNQPQHF
TRBD2,TRBV29-1,-,TRBJ2-3,TGCAGCGTTCCCGGACTAGCGGGAGGGTGGGATACGCAGTATTTT,CSVPGLAGGWDTQYF
TRBD1,TRBV18,-,TRBJ1-5,TGTGCCAGCTCACCAACAGGACAGGGGGATCAGCCCCAGCATTTT,CASSPTGQGDQPQHF
-,TRBV29-1,once,TRBJ1-3,TGCAGCGTGGCGGACAGATCTGGAAACACCATATATTTT,CSVADRSGNTIYF
TRBD2,TRBV7-2,-,TRBJ2-5,TGTGCCAGCAGCTTAGGAGCGGGAGGGCCGACAGAGACCCAGTACTTC,CASSLGAGGPTETQYF
-,TRBV11-2,-,TRBJ1-5,TGTGCCAGCAGCTTGGAGGGGTTTTCGAGCAATCAGCCCCAGCATTTT,CASSLEGFSSNQPQHF
TRBD1,TRBV24-1,-,TRBJ1-2,TGTGCCACCAGTCCCGGACAGGTCTATGGCTACACCTTC,CATSPGQVYGYTF
-,TRBV24-1,-,TRBJ1-3,TGTGCCACCAGTGATTCCAGGGGCTCTGGAAACACCATATATTTT,CATSDSRGSGNTIYF
-,TRBV9,-,TRBJ1-1,TGTGCCAGCAGCGTAGGTCTAGAATTTCGATTGAACACTGAAGCTTTCTTT,CASSVGLEFRLNTEAFF
TRBD2,TRBV2,-,TRBJ2-4,TGTGCCAGCAGTCCCGGGACTAGTCGAACAAACGGGAACATTCAGTACTTC,CASSPGTSRTNGNIQYF
TRBD1,TRBV7-9,-,TRBJ2-7,TGTGCCAGCAGCCCCAGAGACCGGGACAGGAGCTACGAGCAGTACTTC,CASSPRDRDRSYEQYF
-,TRBV12-3/TRBV12-4,-,TRBJ2-3,TGTGCCAGCAGTTTGGGCTTAGAGGATACGCAGTATTTT,CASSLGLEDTQYF
TRBD1,TRBV6-2/TRBV6-3,-,TRBJ1-6,TGTGCCAGCAGTTCAACAGGGGCTGGTAATTCACCCCTCCACTTT,CASSSTGAGNSPLHF
TRBD1,TRBV5-1,-,TRBJ1-1,TGCGCCAGCAGCGGAGGGGGCGGCACTGAAGCTTTCTTT,CASSGGGGTEAFF
-,TRBV21-1,-,TRBJ1-2,TGTGCCAGCAGCAAGACAGACAACTATGGCTACACCTTC,CASSKTDNYGYTF
TRBD1,TRBV18,-,TRBJ2-1,TGTGCCAGCTCACCCCAGGGGGCTGGGAATGAGCAGTTCTTC,CASSPQGAGNEQFF
TRBD1,TRBV2,-,TRBJ2-5,TGTGCCAGCAGTGATCGGGACAGGGGACAAGAGACCCAGTACTTC,CASSDRDRGQETQYF
-,TRBV7-2,-,TRBJ2-1,TGTGCCAGCAGCTTACGGAGCTCCGGGACACGTCGGGAAGAGCAGTTCTTC,CASSLRSSGTRREEQFF
-,TRBV18,-,TRBJ2-7,TGTGCCAGCTCACCTCGGGCGGGGACTGCCCACTACGAGCAGTACTTC,CASSPRAGTAHYEQYF